The next 25 T cell receptor beta chains were all read from a single sample in a study of T cell responses to AZD1222 COVID-19 vaccine. Only in-frame clones appear in the TCRdb table, and some are missing; sequencing was by immunoSEQ multiplex PCR. The repertoire holds some 100,000 clones, about 87% seen once, with roughly 12% in the top ten. The source material was peripheral blood, sampled on day 0 of AZD1222 vaccination. These TCRs come from an adult in good health.

V usage is TRBV15 and J usage is TRBJ2-1; possibly TRBD2 for D (6 bases). The germline V gene has CDR1 LNHNV and CDR2 YYDKDF (reference sequence). V dropped 4 bases and J dropped 9 bases, with 16 bases sitting between them. This CDR3 comprises 14 residues. The CDR3 region is CATSTRTTGSEQFF. The CDR3 DNA reads as TGTGCCACCAGCACCAGGACTACAGGTAGTGAGCAGTTCTTC.

This chain links TRBV24-1 with TRBJ1-5; no firm D call. Deletions cut 9 bases from V and 11 bases from J, with 10 bases between. The germline CDR1 and CDR2 sequences are KGHDR and SFDVKD. The CDR3 covers 10 residues. As DNA, the CDR3 is TGTGCCACCTGGGAATGGGCCCAGCATTTT. This translates into CATWEWAQHF.

The chain carries TRBV7-8 and TRBJ1-2, with D possibly being TRBD1 (5 bases). From germline, CDR1 is SGHVS and CDR2 FQNEAQ. This CDR3 is built from 14 residues. The germline V and J ends were trimmed by 3 bases and 4 bases, with 12 bases remaining between them. The CDR3 is CASSLAGFGYGYTF. CDR3 bases: TGTGCCAGCAGCTTGGCAGGGTTTGGCTATGGCTACACCTTC.

The rearrangement uses TRBV5-1 and TRBJ2-7; tentatively, D is TRBD2 (6 bases). The V gene lost 2 bases and the J gene lost 5 bases, with 20 bases spanning the gap. CDR1 SGHRS and CDR2 YFSETQ come from the germline V gene. CDR3 length: 16 amino acids. The CDR3 loop is CASSFLPGDQGDEQYF. DNA for the CDR3: TGCGCCAGCAGCTTCCTCCCGGGGGATCAAGGGGACGAGCAGTACTTC.

This chain uses TRBV6-5 with TRBJ2-1; TRBD1 matches 7 bases. Unmatched junction bases numbered 7, after V lost 6 bases and J lost 2 bases. Germline V gene data show CDR1 as MNHEY and CDR2 as SVGAGI. This CDR3 region has 15 residues. For the CDR3, the DNA is TGTGCCAGCAGGCAGGGGGAGCGCCCCTACAATGAGCAGTTCTTC. It encodes CASRQGERPYNEQFF.

V usage is TRBV7-2 and J usage is TRBJ2-3, with D possibly matching TRBD1 (6 bases). The CDR3 loop spans 14 amino acids. CDR1 and CDR2 from the germline V gene are SGHTA and FQGNSA. The ends were cut back, 7 bases at V and 5 bases at J, with 16 bases in the middle. Written as DNA, the CDR3 is TGTGCCAGCAAAGGGGGAGCGAGGGAAGATACGCAGTATTTT. This sequence encodes CASKGGAREDTQYF.

As to this clone: The sample has other DNA sequences that encode this CDR3 too. For the CDR3, the DNA is TGTGCCAGCTCATCTGGGGCCAACGTCCTGACTTTC. It yields the protein CASSSGANVLTF. This chain links TRBV18 with TRBJ2-6; D gene uncertain. The germline gives CDR1 KGHSH, CDR2 LQKENI. V was clipped by 5 bases and J by 1 base, with 0 bases between them. This CDR3 spans 12 amino acids.

This chain connects TRBV7-2 to TRBJ2-1; D is undetermined. This CDR3 has 15 amino acids. CDR1 is SGHTA, CDR2 FQGNSA, per germline. V shed 0 bases and J shed 2 bases, with 8 bases lying between them. CDR3: CASSLAAATYNEQFF. The CDR3 DNA sequence: TGTGCCAGCAGCTTAGCGGCAGCTACCTACAATGAGCAGTTCTTC.

This chain links TRBV6-2 or TRBV6-3 with TRBJ2-1, with 11 bases fitting TRBD2. The germline V gene encodes CDR1 MNHEY and CDR2 SVGEGT. The CDR3 is made up of 16 amino acids. Losses at the gene ends were 3 bases for V and 7 bases for J; bases not matched to a gene: 8. The CDR3, as DNA: TGTGCCAGCAGTTATTTAGCGGGAGGGCCGCGGAATGAGCAGTTCTTC. The encoded protein is CASSYLAGGPRNEQFF.

This sequence joins TRBV28 and TRBJ2-3, with D possibly being TRBD1 (5 bases). In germline, CDR1 is MDHEN, CDR2 SYDVKM. CDR3 length equals 18 residues. V gave up 3 bases and J gave up 0 bases, with 19 bases separating them. CDR3 sequence: CASSFPYRQITSTDTQYF. In DNA, the CDR3 is TGTGCCAGCAGTTTTCCCTACCGACAGATCACTAGCACAGATACGCAGTATTTT. The full variable domain, completed using reference TRBV28 and TRBJ2-3, is DVKVTQSSRYLVKRTGEKVFLECVQDMDHENMFWYRQDPGLGLRLIYFSYDVKMKEKGDIPEGYSVSREKKERFSLILESASTNQTSMYLCASSFPYRQITSTDTQYFGPGTRLTVL.

The rearrangement uses TRBV19 and TRBJ2-2, with 8 bases identical to TRBD1. The J segment lost 10 bases and the V segment lost 8 bases, leaving 9 bases of the junction unmatched. This CDR3 spans 13 amino acids. CDR1 and CDR2 (germline): LNHDA, SQIVND (reference sequence). CDR3 sequence: CASSNQGAKELFF. CDR3 nucleotide sequence: TGTGCCAGTTCCAACCAGGGGGCGAAGGAGCTGTTTTTT.

This clone was seen a single time. The genes are TRBV25-1 and TRBJ1-3; D is possibly TRBD1 (5 bases). The CDR3 extends over 17 amino acids. V was trimmed by 3 bases and J by 0 bases, leaving 15 bases between them. Germline V gene lookup returns CDR1 MGHDK and CDR2 SYGVNS. The CDR3 DNA sequence: TGTGCCAGCAGTGATGACAGTTCATGGGGCTCTGGAAACACCATATATTTT. Amino acid sequence: CASSDDSSWGSGNTIYF.

The chain uses TRBV14 and TRBJ2-3; tentative D call: TRBD1 (6 bases). Trimming removed 6 bases at V and 2 bases at J, with 12 bases between. This CDR3 is built from 14 residues. Germline V gene lookup returns CDR1 SGHDN and CDR2 FVKESK. In DNA, the CDR3 is TGTGCCAGCAGTAAACAGGGCGACACAGATACGCAGTATTTT. As protein: CASSKQGDTDTQYF.

The V call is TRBV28, the J call TRBJ2-7; D is undetermined. Germline V gene data show CDR1 as MDHEN and CDR2 as SYDVKM. CDR3 length equals 15 residues. V was cut by 2 bases and J by 5 bases, with 16 bases left in between. CDR3 region: CASSLGSGKVHEQYF. CDR3 sequence (DNA): TGTGCCAGCAGTTTAGGGTCTGGGAAGGTCCACGAGCAGTACTTC.

The chain is built from TRBV3-1 (or the pseudogene TRBV3-2) and TRBJ1-1; the match to TRBD1 covers 9 bases. This CDR3 is built from 15 residues. Unmatched junction bases numbered 5, after V lost 6 bases and J lost 0 bases. Per the germline V gene, CDR1 is LGHDT and CDR2 is YNNKEL (reference sequence). CDR3 sequence (DNA): TGTGCCAGCAGGCGGACAGGGGCCATGAACACTGAAGCTTTCTTT. Translation: CASRRTGAMNTEAFF.

This chain links TRBV5-4 with TRBJ2-3; TRBD2 agrees at 8 bases. CDR3 length: 15 residues. J was trimmed by 5 bases and V by 2 bases; bases with no gene match: 7. Germline loops: CDR1 SGHNT, CDR2 YYREEE (reference sequence). CDR3 loop: CASSFLQRERDTQYF. CDR3 DNA: TGTGCCAGCAGCTTCCTTCAGCGGGAGAGAGATACGCAGTATTTT.

This clone came up once. The rearrangement joins TRBV6-6 to TRBJ2-1, with a tentative D call TRBD2 (6 bases). The CDR3 sequence is 12 residues long. Germline CDR1 is MNHNY and CDR2 is SVGAGI (reference sequence). V shed 8 bases and J shed 3 bases, with 8 bases lying between them. The CDR3 DNA sequence: TGTGCCAGCGGGAGGTTCTACAATGAGCAGTTCTTC. It codes for CASGRFYNEQFF.

This chain uses TRBV19 with TRBJ1-2, with a tentative D call TRBD1 (5 bases). The CDR3 consists of 12 residues. Deletions cut 11 bases from V and 6 bases from J, with 16 bases between. Germline V lookup: CDR1 LNHDA, CDR2 SQIVND (reference sequence). In nucleotides, the CDR3 is TGTGCCGCGGGCAGGGATGGCGATGGCTACACCTTC. Residues: CAAGRDGDGYTF.

The chain combines TRBV19 with TRBJ1-2; possibly TRBD1 for D (5 bases). There are 14 residues in the CDR3. V lost 5 bases and J lost 4, with 14 bases in between. CDR1 LNHDA and CDR2 SQIVND come from the germline V gene (reference sequence). The CDR3 DNA reads TGTGCCAGTAGTTTCCAGGGCCCCCCCTATGGCTACACCTTC. Amino acid sequence: CASSFQGPPYGYTF.

The rearrangement joins TRBV25-1 to TRBJ1-5, with D tentatively TRBD1 (6 bases). The CDR3 covers 14 residues. Per the germline V gene, CDR1 is MGHDK and CDR2 is SYGVNS. The V end lost 1 base, the J end lost 6 bases, and 10 bases lay between the germline ends. The CDR3 loop reads CASSEWGQGQPQHF. The CDR3 bases are TGTGCCAGCAGTGAATGGGGGCAAGGTCAGCCCCAGCATTTT.

This chain connects TRBV3-1 (or the pseudogene TRBV3-2) to TRBJ1-1, with a tentative D call TRBD1 (5 bases). Deletions cut 2 bases from V and 10 bases from J, with 11 bases between. The germline V gene encodes CDR1 LGHDT and CDR2 YNNKEL (reference sequence). The CDR3 covers 12 residues. CDR3 sequence: CASSQSQGIAFF. The CDR3, as DNA: TGTGCCAGCAGCCAATCTCAGGGAATAGCTTTCTTT.

The V and J genes are TRBV21-1 and TRBJ1-1. TRBV21-1 constitutes a pseudogene. The CDR3 covers 13 residues. CDR3 protein: CASFGRKNTEAFF. CDR3 nucleotides: TGTGCCAGCTTTGGACGGAAGAACACTGAAGCTTTCTTT.

The chain links TRBV24-1 to TRBJ2-5, with D hard to call. Trimming stripped 1 base from V and 0 bases from J, with 11 bases between. The CDR3 consists of 16 residues. Germline-derived CDR1 and CDR2 are KGHDR and SFDVKD. CDR3 nucleotide sequence: TGTGCCACCAGTGATTTCGGGCTAAGGTACCAAGAGACCCAGTACTTC. It encodes CATSDFGLRYQETQYF.

The chain joins TRBV5-6 to TRBJ1-1; D gene unclear. The V end lost 5 bases, the J end lost 1 base, and 12 bases lay between the germline ends. In germline, CDR1 is SGHDT, CDR2 YYEEEE. CDR3 size: 14 residues. CDR3 bases: TGTGCCAGCAGAAAGGACTCAAGGAACACTGAAGCTTTCTTT. This codes for CASRKDSRNTEAFF.

The chain carries TRBV18 and TRBJ2-2, with a possible D match to TRBD2 (6 bases). This CDR3 is built from 13 residues. Per germline, CDR1 KGHSH and CDR2 LQKENI. Trimming pared 2 bases from V and 6 bases from J, leaving 7 bases between. CDR3 DNA: TGTGCCAGCTCACCAGGGGAGGCCGGGGAGCTGTTTTTT. It translates to CASSPGEAGELFF.